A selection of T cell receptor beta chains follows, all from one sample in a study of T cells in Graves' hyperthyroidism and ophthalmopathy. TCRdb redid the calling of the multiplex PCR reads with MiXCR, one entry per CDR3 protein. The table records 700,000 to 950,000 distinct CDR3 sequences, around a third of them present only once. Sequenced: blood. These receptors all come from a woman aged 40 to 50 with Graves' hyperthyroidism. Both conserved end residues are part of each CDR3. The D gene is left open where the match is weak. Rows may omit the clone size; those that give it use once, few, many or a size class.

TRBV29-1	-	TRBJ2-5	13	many	TGCAGCGTTGGGCATCTAGGGCAAGAGACCCAGTACTTC	CSVGHLGQETQYF
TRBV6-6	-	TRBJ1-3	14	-	TGTGCCAGCAGTTGGGCAGGGGTTGGAAACACCATATATTTT	CASSWAGVGNTIYF
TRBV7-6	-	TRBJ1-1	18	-	TGTGCCAGCAGTCCGTATGGGGAGGCGACTGATTGGAGCACTGAAGCTTTCTTT	CASSPYGEATDWSTEAFF
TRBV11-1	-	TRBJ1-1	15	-	TGTGCCAGCAGCTTCGGGGCGGCAGGAGACACTGAAGCTTTCTTT	CASSFGAAGDTEAFF
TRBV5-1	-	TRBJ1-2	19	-	TGCGCCAGCAGCTTCTCAACTATGTGGACGGGGAGAGACCCGTATGGCTACACCTTC	CASSFSTMWTGRDPYGYTF
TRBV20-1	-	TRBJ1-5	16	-	TGCAGTGCTAGAGATGGGGAGGATTATAGCAATCAGCCCCAGCATTTT	CSARDGEDYSNQPQHF
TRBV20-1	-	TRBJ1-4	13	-	TGCAGTGCTAGCGGCGAAGGGGCGATGCGACTGTTTTTT	CSASGEGAMRLFF
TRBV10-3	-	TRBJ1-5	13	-	TGTGCCAGCACCAAGGGAAATAATCAGCCCCAGCATTTT	CASTKGNNQPQHF
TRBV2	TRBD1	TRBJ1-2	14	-	TGTGCCAGCACCTTTAAAACAGGGGGCTATGGCTACACCTTC	CASTFKTGGYGYTF
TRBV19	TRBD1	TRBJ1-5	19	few	TGTGCCAGTAGTATAGATCGAAGTACAGGGGGAAAATTGGTTCAGCCCCAGCATTTT	CASSIDRSTGGKLVQPQHF
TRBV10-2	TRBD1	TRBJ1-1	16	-	TGTGCCAGCAGCCAATACAGGGGGCTATTAGGCACTGAAGCTTTCTTT	CASSQYRGLLGTEAFF
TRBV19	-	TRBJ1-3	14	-	TGTGCCAGTAGTATAGTATGGGGAACGAACACCATATATTTT	CASSIVWGTNTIYF
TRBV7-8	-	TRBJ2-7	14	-	TGTGCCAGCAGTTTTTTGATCTCGGTATACGAGCAGTACTTC	CASSFLISVYEQYF
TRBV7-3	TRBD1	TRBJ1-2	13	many	TGTGCCAGCAGCCCCGGACAGGGGCGCGGCTACACCTTC	CASSPGQGRGYTF
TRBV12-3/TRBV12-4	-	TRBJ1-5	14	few	TGTGCCAGCACCCTGGGCAGGGTAAATCAGCCCCAGCATTTT	CASTLGRVNQPQHF
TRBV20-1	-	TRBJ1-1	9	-	TGCAGTGATAGAGGTGAAGCTTTCTTT	CSDRGEAFF
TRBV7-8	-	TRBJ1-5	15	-	TGTGCCAGCAGTCCCCTTACAGGGTGCAATCAGCCCCAGCATTTT	CASSPLTGCNQPQHF